These 19 T cell receptor beta chains share one sample of origin, sequenced in a study of shared clonotypes between healthy human individuals. Clones were read by immunoSEQ multiplex PCR, and TCRdb kept only the in-frame ones, dropping some. The table lists some 1 million clones, about 75% of them singletons. Sequences were obtained from memory CD4+ T cells sorted from blood. Documented subset: CD45RA-negative fraction. These receptors were taken from a man aged 18 to 30 in good health.

The rearrangement joins TRBV19 to TRBJ1-2; D is undetermined. This CDR3 is 12 amino acids long. Per germline, CDR1 LNHDA and CDR2 SQIVND (reference sequence). The V end was cut by 8 bases, the J end by 2 bases, with 9 bases between. The CDR3 region is CASGVSNYGYTF. CDR3 nucleotides: TGTGCCAGTGGGGTTTCGAACTATGGCTACACCTTC.

Turning to this clone: Other nucleotide sequences in the sample specify the same CDR3. The chain employs TRBV5-1 and TRBJ2-3; D is uncertain. Germline lookup yields CDR1 SGHRS and CDR2 YFSETQ. The CDR3 covers 15 residues. Trimming took off 0 bases at V and 1 base at J, with 9 bases between the two ends. CDR3 in amino acids: CASSLDGAGTDTQYF. DNA for the CDR3: TGCGCCAGCAGCTTGGATGGAGCTGGCACAGATACGCAGTATTTT. The full variable domain, its missing parts supplied by reference TRBV5-1 and TRBJ2-3, is KAGVTQTPRYLIKTRGQQVTLSCSPISGHRSVSWYQQTPGQGLQFLFEYFSETQRNKGNFPGRFSGRQFSNSRSEMNVSTLELGDSALYLCASSLDGAGTDTQYFGPGTRLTVL.

This clone turned up a few times. CDR3 bases: TGCGCCAGCAGCCAAAGGTCGGATAATTCACCCCTCCACTTT. It codes for CASSQRSDNSPLHF. The V gene is TRBV4-1, the J gene TRBJ1-6; unclear D gene. V was cut by 2 bases and J by 5 bases, with 7 bases left in between. This CDR3 is built from 14 residues. Germline V gene data show CDR1 as MGHRA and CDR2 as YSYEKL.

The chain couples TRBV11-2 to TRBJ2-7; 8 bases fit TRBD1. The CDR3 is made up of 15 amino acids. V gave up 6 bases and J gave up 7 bases; unmatched junction bases: 14. Germline CDR1 reads SGHAT; CDR2 reads FQNNGV. CDR3 region: CASSSWRGQVGEQYF. For the CDR3, the DNA is TGTGCCAGCAGTTCCTGGAGGGGACAGGTCGGAGAGCAGTACTTC.

The chain recombines TRBV10-3 with TRBJ1-3, with a weak D call TRBD1 (6 bases). The CDR3 runs 14 residues. Trimming cost V 8 bases and J 3 bases, with 14 bases left between them. In germline, CDR1 is ENHRY, CDR2 SYGVKD. CDR3 sequence (DNA): TGTGCCATCGGGGGACAAATAGGTGGAAACACCATATATTTT. It yields the protein CAIGGQIGGNTIYF.

This chain connects TRBV5-4 to TRBJ1-6, with 8 nucleotides matching TRBD1. Per germline, CDR1 SGHNT and CDR2 YYREEE (reference sequence). Trimming took 1 base from V and 14 from J; bases not matched to a gene: 8. The CDR3 loop spans 14 amino acids. The CDR3 coding sequence is TGTGCCAGCAGCTTGCAGGGGGCCGTCTCAGCCCTCCACTTT. This sequence encodes CASSLQGAVSALHF.

In its sample, this clone was seen a few times. The gene calls are TRBV7-8 and TRBJ2-2, with TRBD2 identical over 9 bases. The CDR3 covers 17 residues. The J segment lost 4 bases and the V segment lost 5 bases, leaving 11 bases of the junction unmatched. The V gene's germline CDR1 is SGHVS and CDR2 FQNEAQ. In nucleotides, the CDR3 is TGTGCCAGCAGCCAGCGGATGGGACTAGCTGCCACCGGGGAGCTGTTTTTT. Its protein is CASSQRMGLAATGELFF.

In its sample, this clone was seen once. This rearrangement joins TRBV7-9 to TRBJ2-5; D is possibly TRBD2 (5 bases). Per the germline V gene, CDR1 is SEHNR and CDR2 is FQNEAQ (reference sequence). The length of the CDR3 is 15 residues. V gave up 1 base and J gave up 4 bases, with 13 bases separating them. CDR3: CASSLGDPGGETQYF. CDR3 nucleotide sequence: TGTGCCAGCAGCTTAGGTGACCCAGGAGGAGAGACCCAGTACTTC.

The chain uses TRBV7-6 and TRBJ2-5; D perhaps matches TRBD2 (6 bases). V lost 0 bases to trimming and J lost 2 bases, with 10 bases between them. The CDR3 length is 15 residues. CDR1 and CDR2 (germline): SGHVS, FNYEAQ. The CDR3: CASSLASGPQETQYF. Here the CDR3 DNA reads TGTGCCAGCAGCTTAGCTAGCGGTCCTCAAGAGACCCAGTACTTC. The full variable domain, completed using reference TRBV7-6 and TRBJ2-5, is GAGVSQSPRYKVTKRGQDVALRCDPISGHVSLYWYRQALGQGPEFLTYFNYEAQQDKSGLPNDRFSAERPEGSISTLTIQRTEQRDSAMYRCASSLASGPQETQYFGPGTRLLVL.

The chain recombines TRBV5-1 with TRBJ1-1, with TRBD1 matching 8 bases. V was pared by 2 bases and J by 11 bases, with 14 bases of the junction left unmatched. CDR1 SGHRS and CDR2 YFSETQ come from the germline V gene. The CDR3 is 15 amino acids. CDR3 amino acids: CASSLADRAGRDAFF. The CDR3 DNA follows: TGCGCCAGCAGCTTAGCGGACAGGGCGGGGAGAGATGCTTTCTTT.

J is TRBJ1-1 and V is TRBV7-9; 7 bases are shared with TRBD1. Germline V gene data show CDR1 as SEHNR and CDR2 as FQNEAQ (reference sequence). V trimming: 4 bases; J trimming: 1 base; junction bases outside the gene matches: 6. The CDR3 runs 15 residues. CDR3 amino acids: CASSSLGQRNTEAFF. The CDR3 region has the DNA TGTGCCAGCAGCTCGCTGGGACAGAGGAACACTGAAGCTTTCTTT. The variable domain in full, completed from reference TRBV7-9 and TRBJ1-1, reads DTGVSQNPRHKITKRGQNVTFRCDPISEHNRLYWYRQTLGQGPEFLTYFQNEAQLEKSRLLSDRFSAERPKGSFSTLEIQRTEQGDSAMYLCASSSLGQRNTEAFFGQGTRLTVV.

V usage is TRBV6-1 and J usage is TRBJ2-7; 7 bases are a match to TRBD2. This CDR3 has 12 amino acids. The V segment lost 8 bases and the J segment 3 bases; nucleotides outside the gene matches: 4. Germline CDR1 reads MNHNS; CDR2 reads SASEGT. The chain's CDR3 is CASGGVHYEQYF. The CDR3 DNA reads TGTGCCAGCGGGGGGGTACACTACGAGCAGTACTTC.

The V and J genes are TRBV28 and TRBJ1-3, with a possible D match to TRBD1 (6 bases). CDR3 length: 12 amino acids. The germline CDR1 and CDR2 sequences are MDHEN and SYDVKM. Trimming pared 2 bases from V and 9 bases from J, leaving 8 bases between. For the CDR3, the DNA is TGTGCCAGCAGTTTACAGGGGAGCACCATATATTTT. It yields the protein CASSLQGSTIYF.

V usage is TRBV11-2 and J usage is TRBJ2-4, with D perhaps TRBD2 (6 bases). The CDR3 has 14 residues. The germline V gene has CDR1 SGHAT and CDR2 FQNNGV. Trimming shortened V by 5 bases and J by 4 bases, and 12 bases separated the two germline ends. DNA for the CDR3: TGTGCCAGCAGCATCGATGGACTAAAAAACATTCAGTACTTC. Translated: CASSIDGLKNIQYF.

This clone came up once. V is TRBV21-1 and J is TRBJ2-2; TRBD1 is taken as the D call from the table, unchecked against the DNA. TRBV21-1 is designated a pseudogene. The CDR3 spans 17 residues. The CDR3, as DNA: TGTGCCAGCAGCGGAGTGGAGGGGGCGGCGAACACCGGGGAGCTGTTTTTT. Residues: CASSGVEGAANTGELFF.

In this sample, this clone turned up a few times. V and J are TRBV29-1 and TRBJ1-1; the D is unclear. Trimming stripped 6 bases from V and 9 bases from J, with 17 bases between. This CDR3 is 12 amino acids long. Germline CDR1 and CDR2: SQVTM and ANQGSEA. The chain's CDR3 is CSVGRWADKAFF. CDR3 DNA sequence: TGCAGCGTCGGCCGGTGGGCGGATAAAGCTTTCTTT.

In its sample, this clone was seen a few times. This sequence joins TRBV15 and TRBJ1-1; D is ambiguous. The CDR3 spans 13 residues. Per germline, CDR1 LNHNV and CDR2 YYDKDF (reference sequence). The V and J ends lost 6 bases and 4 bases respectively, with 12 bases between them. In DNA form, the CDR3 reads TGTGCCACCAGAGGTTACGGGGTCACTGAAGCTTTCTTT. Translating it yields CATRGYGVTEAFF.

The gene calls are TRBV29-1 and TRBJ2-6; D may be TRBD2 (5 bases). Looked up from germline, CDR1 is SQVTM and CDR2 is ANQGSEA. The CDR3 loop spans 14 amino acids. The CDR3 region has the DNA TGCAGTGTCACGGAGGTGGCTGGGGCCAACGTCCTGACTTTC. Protein: CSVTEVAGANVLTF. The complete variable domain, with remaining parts taken from reference TRBV29-1 and TRBJ2-6, reads SAVISQKPSRDICQRGTSLTIQCQVDSQVTMMFWYRQQPGQSLTLIATANQGSEATYESGFVIDKFPISRPNLTFSTLTVSNMSPEDSSIYLCSVTEVAGANVLTFGAGSRLTVL.

This rearrangement joins TRBV4-2 to TRBJ2-1, with 11 bases lining up with TRBD2. V lost 0 bases, J lost 10 bases, and 8 bases stayed unmatched. The CDR3 runs to 16 residues. The V gene's germline CDR1 is LGHNA and CDR2 YNFKEQ. CDR3 in DNA: TGTGCCAGCAGCCAAGAGTTTTTTAGCGGGGGGGACGAGCAGTTCTTC. Its protein is CASSQEFFSGGDEQFF.